This TCR beta chain was identified during a study of CD8 T cells in ankylosing spondylitis. TCRdb reprocessed the 5' RACE reads via MiXCR and lists one record per CDR3 protein. The repertoire has about 130,000 distinct CDR3 sequences, around 7% of them found once; the top ten carry 12%. The germline V gene encodes CDR1 DFQATT and CDR2 SNEGSKA (reference sequence). The length of the CDR3 is 11 residues. V was pared by 5 bases and J by 6 bases, with 0 bases of the junction left unmatched. This clonotype was observed a handful of times. The antigen is undetermined. Points from the study as a whole: Reported data indicate significant enrichment of disease-linked clones within matched ankylosing spondylitis synovial fluid. Disease-linked clones were CD8+ and relatively rare in peripheral blood.

The rearrangement joins TRBV20-1 to TRBJ2-2; 7 nucleotides align to TRBD1. Sequencing used blood, either unsorted or a sorted T cell fraction (not recorded which). This receptor was taken from a male donor with ankylosing spondylitis or in good health (not recorded which). CDR3 in DNA: TGCAGTGCTCAGGGGGCCGGGGAGCTGTTTTTT. Its translation is CSAQGAGELFF.